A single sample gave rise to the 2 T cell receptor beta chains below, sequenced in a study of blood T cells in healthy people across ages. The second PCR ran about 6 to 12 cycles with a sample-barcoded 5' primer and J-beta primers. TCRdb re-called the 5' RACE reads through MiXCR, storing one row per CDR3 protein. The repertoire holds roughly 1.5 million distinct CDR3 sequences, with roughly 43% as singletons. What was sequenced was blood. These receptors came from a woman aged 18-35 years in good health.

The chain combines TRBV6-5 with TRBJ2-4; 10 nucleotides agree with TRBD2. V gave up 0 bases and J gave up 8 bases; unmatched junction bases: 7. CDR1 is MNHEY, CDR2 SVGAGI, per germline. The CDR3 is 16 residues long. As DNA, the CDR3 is TGTGCCAGCAGTTACTCACCCAGCGGGAGGGTACACATTCAGTACTTC. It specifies CASSYSPSGRVHIQYF.

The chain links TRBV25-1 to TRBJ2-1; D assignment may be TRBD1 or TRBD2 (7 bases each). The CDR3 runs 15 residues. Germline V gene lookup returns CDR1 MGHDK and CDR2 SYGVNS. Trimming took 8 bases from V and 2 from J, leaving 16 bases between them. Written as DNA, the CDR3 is TGTGCCAGCCGGGGGGAGGGGGCCACCTACAATGAGCAGTTCTTC. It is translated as CASRGEGATYNEQFF.